The 9 T cell receptor beta chains reported below all come from one sample, sequenced in a study of blood T cell repertoires in COVID-19. Clones were read by immunoSEQ multiplex PCR, and TCRdb kept only the in-frame ones, dropping some. Seen here are 150,000 to 250,000 clones, about nine tenths observed once, and the top ten hold 2% to 2.5%. The specimen sequenced was PBMCs or T cells enriched from blood (not recorded which). The receptor set was obtained from a woman aged 25 to 39 who had recovered from COVID-19.

This chain links TRBV3-1 (or the pseudogene TRBV3-2) with TRBJ1-6, with D possibly matching TRBD1 (5 bases). V was pared by 2 bases and J by 8 bases, with 10 bases between. CDR3 length equals 14 residues. Germline CDR1 is LGHDT and CDR2 is YNNKEL (reference sequence). CDR3 bases: TGTGCCAGCAGCCAATTGGGGGGGGATTCACCCCTCCACTTT. It encodes CASSQLGGDSPLHF.

J is TRBJ1-4 and V is TRBV6-1, with unresolved D. The CDR3 consists of 16 residues. V was clipped by 0 bases and J by 4 bases, with 12 bases between them. Germline V gene sequence: CDR1 MNHNS, CDR2 SASEGT. In DNA form, the CDR3 reads TGTGCCAGCAGTGAAGCCGGACTGACTATTAATGAAAAACTGTTTTTT. Its translation is CASSEAGLTINEKLFF.

The chain carries TRBV2 and TRBJ1-6; 7 bases line up with TRBD1. V shed 6 bases and J 9 bases; nucleotides not matched to a gene: 5. The CDR3 contains 13 residues. CDR1 is SNHLY, CDR2 FYNNEI, per germline. The CDR3 protein is CASRETGVSPLHF. The CDR3 nucleotides read TGTGCCAGCAGAGAAACAGGGGTTTCACCCCTCCACTTT.

The chain recombines TRBV28 with TRBJ1-4; D unresolved. This CDR3 region has 15 residues. V was cut by 3 bases and J by 7 bases, with 15 bases left in between. CDR1 is MDHEN and CDR2 is SYDVKM in the germline V gene. In nucleotides, the CDR3 is TGTGCCAGCAGTTTCCTATCCACCCGGGGTGAAAAACTGTTTTTT. Its translation: CASSFLSTRGEKLFF.

The chain employs TRBV6-5 and TRBJ2-7; 8 nucleotides line up with TRBD1. The germline V gene encodes CDR1 MNHEY and CDR2 SVGAGI. This CDR3 has 15 residues. After removal of 5 bases from V and 3 bases from J, the junction contained 9 bases not matched to a gene. The CDR3 DNA reads TGTGCCAGCAGTCGTCTGACAGGGGTTAACTACGAGCAGTACTTC. This sequence encodes CASSRLTGVNYEQYF.

The chain couples TRBV19 to TRBJ1-2, with D perhaps matching TRBD1 (6 bases). CDR1 is LNHDA and CDR2 is SQIVND in the germline V gene (reference sequence). Trimming shortened V by 8 bases and J by 0 bases, and 13 bases separated the two germline ends. The CDR3 totals 14 residues. CDR3 in DNA: TGTGCCAGTTCCCGCGACAGGACTAACTATGGCTACACCTTC. Its translation is CASSRDRTNYGYTF.

This clone has just a few counts. This chain joins TRBV5-6 and TRBJ1-2; D is unresolved. The CDR3 has 17 residues. V was trimmed by 1 base and J by 0 bases, leaving 16 bases between them. The germline gives CDR1 SGHDT, CDR2 YYEEEE. The CDR3 DNA is TGTGCCAGCAGCTTGCGCGGCAGAGCCGCATCTAACTATGGCTACACCTTC. Amino acids: CASSLRGRAASNYGYTF.

The chain is built from TRBV28 and TRBJ1-6, with D unresolved. The germline V gene encodes CDR1 MDHEN and CDR2 SYDVKM. The CDR3 is 16 residues long. Trimming stripped 1 base from V and 0 bases from J, with 7 bases between. CDR3 sequence reads: CASSLLGSSYNSPLHF. CDR3 coding DNA: TGTGCCAGCAGTTTATTAGGGAGCTCCTATAATTCACCCCTCCACTTT.

This chain connects TRBV11-2 to TRBJ1-2; the D is unclear. V was cut by 5 bases and J by 4 bases, with 20 bases left in between. The CDR3 extends over 16 amino acids. The V gene's germline CDR1 is SGHAT and CDR2 FQNNGV. CDR3 loop: CASSPRPGGIVYGYTF. In DNA, the CDR3 is TGTGCCAGCAGCCCACGTCCGGGAGGAATAGTCTATGGCTACACCTTC. Combining the CDR3 with reference TRBV11-2 and TRBJ1-2 gives the whole variable domain EAGVAQSPRYKIIEKRQSVAFWCNPISGHATLYWYQQILGQGPKLLIQFQNNGVVDDSQLPKDRFSAERLKGVDSTLKIQPAKLEDSAVYLCASSPRPGGIVYGYTFGSGTRLTVV.